A selection of T cell receptor beta chains follows, all from one sample in a study of blood T cell repertoires in COVID-19. Repertoires were generated with immunoSEQ multiplex PCR, while TCRdb's copy carries only in-frame clones and drops some. In the table there are about 250,000 clones, 83% of which are singletons. Sequencing was performed on PBMCs or T cells enriched from blood (not recorded which). The receptors come from a woman aged 40 to 49 who had been exposed to COVID-19. CDR3s include the opening cysteine and the closing phenylalanine or tryptophan. A D gene is named only where the DNA matches it firmly. Some rows mark clone size as missing; the rest say once, few, many or name a class of expanded clone.

TRBV5-1	-	-	TRBJ1-2	TGCGCCAGCAGCTTGGATGTATTCTATGGCTACACCTTC	CASSLDVFYGYTF
TRBV6-5	-	-	TRBJ1-1	TGTGCCAGCAGTCCCGACAGGAAAAGGCCTGAAGCTTTCTTT	CASSPDRKRPEAFF
TRBV10-3	-	TRBD1	TRBJ1-6	TGTGCCATCAGTGTTGGGGACAGGGCCTCACCCCTCCACTTT	CAISVGDRASPLHF
TRBV5-1	-	TRBD1	TRBJ1-5	TGCGCCAGCAGCCCGGGAGGGGGCGGCGGTCAGCCCCAGCATTTT	CASSPGGGGGQPQHF
TRBV10-3	-	TRBD1	TRBJ2-3	TGTGCCATCAGAGGACAGGGGGCTGGGGATACGCAGTATTTT	CAIRGQGAGDTQYF
TRBV5-1	-	TRBD1	TRBJ1-1	TGCGCCAGCAGCCCTCAGGGGGACGGCACTGAAGCTTTCTTT	CASSPQGDGTEAFF
TRBV7-3	-	TRBD2	TRBJ2-3	TGTGCCAGCAGCTTAAGAGTCTCCAGCGGGGGGGCAGATACGCAGTATTTT	CASSLRVSSGGADTQYF
TRBV19	-	-	TRBJ1-2	TGTGCCAGTAGTATAGGTGCAGATATCAATGGCTACACCTTC	CASSIGADINGYTF
TRBV4-1	-	-	TRBJ2-1	TGCGCCAGCAGCCAACTCGCAAGAAGGGACATTGAGCAGTTCTTC	CASSQLARRDIEQFF
TRBV11-1	-	TRBD1	TRBJ2-2	TGTGCCAGCAGCCCCCGACAGGGGGCCGTCGGGGAGCTGTTTTTT	CASSPRQGAVGELFF
TRBV24-1	-	-	TRBJ2-1	TGTGCCACAGCAGGGATAAGTCATGAGCAGTTCTTC	CATAGISHEQFF
TRBV3-1/TRBV3-2	few	-	TRBJ2-2	TGTGCCAGCAGCCAATTTTATGGGCCAAACACCGGGGAGCTGTTTTTT	CASSQFYGPNTGELFF
TRBV7-2	few	TRBD1	TRBJ2-6	TGTGCCAGCAGCTTAGTCTGGCAGGGGGCGGCCGGGGCCAACGTCCTGACTTTC	CASSLVWQGAAGANVLTF
TRBV6-1	-	TRBD1	TRBJ1-2	TGTGCCAGCAGTGAAGACAGGGGGCGCTCTGGCTACACCTTC	CASSEDRGRSGYTF
TRBV6-5	-	-	TRBJ1-2	TGTGCCAGCAGTTACGAGGCCTTCTATGGCTACACCTTC	CASSYEAFYGYTF
TRBV30	few	-	TRBJ2-5	TGTGCCGGGAGCGGTTGGGAGACCCAGTACTTC	CAGSGWETQYF
TRBV6-4	-	-	TRBJ2-5	TGTGCCAGCGTTAGAGAGACCCAGTACTTC	CASVRETQYF
TRBV7-6	-	TRBD1	TRBJ1-2	TGTGCCAGCAGCCCCGGACAGGGCCACTATGGCTACACCTTC	CASSPGQGHYGYTF
TRBV7-2	-	TRBD1	TRBJ1-2	TGTGCCAGCAGCCCCTCTAGGACAGGGGCCTATGGCTACACCTTC	CASSPSRTGAYGYTF
TRBV7-9	-	TRBD2	TRBJ2-3	TGTGCCAGCAGCTTAGCCCAACTAGCGGTGAGCACAGATACGCAGTATTTT	CASSLAQLAVSTDTQYF
TRBV11-2	-	-	TRBJ2-6	TGTGCCAGCAGCCGAATTACTCCTGGGGCCAACGTCCTGACTTTC	CASSRITPGANVLTF
TRBV5-6	-	-	TRBJ1-5	TGTGCCAGCAGCCGGGGATTCTCTAGCAATCAGCCCCAGCATTTT	CASSRGFSSNQPQHF
TRBV19	-	-	TRBJ1-2	TGTGCCAGTAGTCGGCAGGGGCGAGGCTACACCTTC	CASSRQGRGYTF
TRBV4-3	-	-	TRBJ2-3	TGCGCCAGCAGCCATGGGGGGGCTAAAGGCGGAGATACGCAGTATTTT	CASSHGGAKGGDTQYF
TRBV10-3	once	TRBD2	TRBJ2-3	TGTGCCATCAGTGCGGCTAGCGGGGGGAAAGGTACAGATACGCAGTATTTT	CAISAASGGKGTDTQYF
TRBV4-3	-	-	TRBJ1-3	TGCGCCAGCAGCCAAGCTTCAGGGCCAGGAAACACCATATATTTT	CASSQASGPGNTIYF
TRBV4-2	-	TRBD2	TRBJ2-3	TGTGCCAGCAGAATCGAGACTAGCAGAACCCCTAGCACAGATACGCAGTATTTT	CASRIETSRTPSTDTQYF
TRBV9	-	TRBD1	TRBJ1-4	TGTGCCAGCAGCGCGGGACAGGGCAATGAAAAACTGTTTTTT	CASSAGQGNEKLFF
TRBV5-8	-	TRBD1	TRBJ2-5	TGTGCCAGCAGCTTGGGGACAGGGCGAGAAGAGACCCAGTACTTC	CASSLGTGREETQYF
TRBV28	-	-	TRBJ1-6	TGTGCCAGCAGTTTTGGGGGCCCTCGCAATTCACCCCTCCACTTT	CASSFGGPRNSPLHF
TRBV29-1	-	-	TRBJ1-2	TGCAGCGTTGAAGATCAGGGGTGGGATGGCTACACCTTC	CSVEDQGWDGYTF
TRBV5-1	-	-	TRBJ1-2	TGCGCCAGCAGCCTCCGGGAGGGTACTGGCTACACCTTC	CASSLREGTGYTF
TRBV27	-	-	TRBJ2-2	TGTGCCAGCAGTTTTGGGTTCGGCCAGGGGTTTTACACCGGGGAGCTGTTTTTT	CASSFGFGQGFYTGELFF
TRBV11-2	-	-	TRBJ1-5	TGTGCCAGCAGCTTGCGGGTGGATCAGCCCCAGCATTTT	CASSLRVDQPQHF
TRBV18	-	-	TRBJ2-2	TGTGCCAGCTCACCCTTACAGGCCACCGGGGAGCTGTTTTTT	CASSPLQATGELFF
TRBV10-3	-	TRBD1	TRBJ1-3	TGTGCCATCAGTGGGACAGGGGCAGAAAACACCATATATTTT	CAISGTGAENTIYF
TRBV7-9	-	TRBD1	TRBJ1-3	TGTGCCAGCAGATCCGCCAGGACAGGGGGAAACACCATATATTTT	CASRSARTGGNTIYF
TRBV4-1	once	TRBD1	TRBJ2-7	TGCGCCAGCAGCCAAGTGTCGGGACAGGGTTACGAGCAGTACTTC	CASSQVSGQGYEQYF
TRBV13	-	TRBD1	TRBJ2-1	TGTGCCAGCAGCTTAAGGTTGGGACAGGGGGCAAGCAATGAGCAGTTCTTC	CASSLRLGQGASNEQFF
TRBV27	-	TRBD2	TRBJ2-1	TGTGCCAGCAGTTTGGCGCGGGGGGCCTCCTACAATGAGCAGTTCTTC	CASSLARGASYNEQFF
TRBV29-1	-	-	TRBJ2-5	TGCAGCGCAAACTCGGGGGTCCTCGGGACCCAGTACTTC	CSANSGVLGTQYF
TRBV5-1	-	TRBD1	TRBJ2-2	TGCGCCAGCAGCTTGTCCAGGGGGCAGGGGGAGCTGTTTTTT	CASSLSRGQGELFF
TRBV19	-	-	TRBJ2-7	TGTGCCAGTACAGGAATACCCTACTCCTACGAGCAGTACTTC	CASTGIPYSYEQYF
TRBV29-1	-	-	TRBJ1-2	TGCAGCGTTGAGCCGGCGGGGCTAGGCGGCTACACCTTC	CSVEPAGLGGYTF
TRBV9	-	-	TRBJ2-5	TGTGCCAGCAGCGTAGGAGGGCAAGCGGTCGAGGAGACCCAGTACTTC	CASSVGGQAVEETQYF
TRBV28	-	-	TRBJ2-7	TGTGCCAGCAGTACATCGGGACTTAAGGGCTCCTACGAGCAGTACTTC	CASSTSGLKGSYEQYF
TRBV4-2	once	-	TRBJ1-4	TGTGCCAGCAGCCAAGGGAGGGGAGGCATAACTAATGAAAAACTGTTTTTT	CASSQGRGGITNEKLFF
TRBV5-4	-	TRBD2	TRBJ2-1	TGTGCCAGCACCGCCGCGGGGGGCGGTACCAATGAGCAGTTCTTC	CASTAAGGGTNEQFF
TRBV6-2/TRBV6-3	few	-	TRBJ1-2	TGTGCCAGCACCCCCACTATGGCCGCGTTCGGCTACACCTTC	CASTPTMAAFGYTF
TRBV7-9	-	-	TRBJ2-5	TGTGCCAGCAGCTTAGGGCTAAGCCCCTACAGCCCCGAGGAGACCCAGTACTTC	CASSLGLSPYSPEETQYF
TRBV19	-	-	TRBJ2-5	TGTGCCAGTAGTCCTCGACCCAACGGGGAGACCCAGTACTTC	CASSPRPNGETQYF